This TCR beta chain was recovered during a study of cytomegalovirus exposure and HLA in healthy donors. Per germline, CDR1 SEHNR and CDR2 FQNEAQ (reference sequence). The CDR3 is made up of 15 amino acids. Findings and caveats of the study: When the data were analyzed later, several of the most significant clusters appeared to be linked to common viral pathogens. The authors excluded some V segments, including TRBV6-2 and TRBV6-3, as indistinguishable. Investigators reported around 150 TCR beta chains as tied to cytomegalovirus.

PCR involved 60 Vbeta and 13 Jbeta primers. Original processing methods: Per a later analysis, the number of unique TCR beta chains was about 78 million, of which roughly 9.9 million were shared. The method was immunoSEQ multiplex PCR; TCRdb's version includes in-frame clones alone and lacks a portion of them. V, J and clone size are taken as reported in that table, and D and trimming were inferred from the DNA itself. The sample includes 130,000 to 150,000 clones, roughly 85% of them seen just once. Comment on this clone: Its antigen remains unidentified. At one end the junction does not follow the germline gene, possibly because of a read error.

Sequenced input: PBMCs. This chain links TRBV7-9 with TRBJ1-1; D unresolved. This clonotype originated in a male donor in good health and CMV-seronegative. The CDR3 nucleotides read TGTTCCAGCAGCTTAATGGGAGCAATGAACACTGAAGCTTTCTTT. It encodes CSSSLMGAMNTEAFF.